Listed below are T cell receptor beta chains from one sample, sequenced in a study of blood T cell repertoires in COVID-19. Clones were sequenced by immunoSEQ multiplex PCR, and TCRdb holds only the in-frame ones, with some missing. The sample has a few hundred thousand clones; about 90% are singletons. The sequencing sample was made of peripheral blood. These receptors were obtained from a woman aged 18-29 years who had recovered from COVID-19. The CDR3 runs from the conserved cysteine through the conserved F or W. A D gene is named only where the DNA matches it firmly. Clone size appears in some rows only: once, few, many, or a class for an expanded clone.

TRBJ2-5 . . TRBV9 TGTGCCAGCAGCGTAAGGTCCCAGGGGCCCCAAGAGACCCAGTACTTC CASSVRSQGPQETQYF
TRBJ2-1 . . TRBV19 TGTGCCAGTAGCCCGCCAGGCGGGATTGAGCAGTTCTTC CASSPPGGIEQFF
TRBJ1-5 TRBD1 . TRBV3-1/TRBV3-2 TGTGCCAGCAGCCCGGGACAGGGGGAGGTTCAGCCCCAGCATTTT CASSPGQGEVQPQHF
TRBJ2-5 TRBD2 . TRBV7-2 TGTGCCAGCAGCACCGGACTAGCGGGAGGGCCGGAAAAGACCCAGTACTTC CASSTGLAGGPEKTQYF
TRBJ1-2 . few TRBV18 TGTGCCAGCTCACCACAGGGGTCCCATGGCTACACCTTC CASSPQGSHGYTF
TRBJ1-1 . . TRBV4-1 TGCGCCAGCAGCCAAGGGGGCGTTGAGACTGAAGCTTTCTTT CASSQGGVETEAFF
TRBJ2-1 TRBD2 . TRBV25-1 TGTGCCAGCATTGGAGCGGGAGGGCCGAGTGAGCAGTTCTTC CASIGAGGPSEQFF
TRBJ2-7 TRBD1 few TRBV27 TGTGCCAGCAGTTTTCGACAGGGGATATACGAGCAGTACTTC CASSFRQGIYEQYF
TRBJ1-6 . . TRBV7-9 TGTGCCAGCAGCTTCCTCCAGGGAAATAATTCACCCCTCCACTTT CASSFLQGNNSPLHF
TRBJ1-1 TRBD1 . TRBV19 TGTGCCAGTAGTATAAACAGGGGGTTTGTGAACACTGAAGCTTTCTTT CASSINRGFVNTEAFF
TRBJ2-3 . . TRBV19 TGTGCCAGTAGTATAGGTCTCACAGATACGCAGTATTTT CASSIGLTDTQYF
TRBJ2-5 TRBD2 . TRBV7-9 TGTGCCAGCAGCTCGGCGGGAGGGGAGACCCAGTACTTC CASSSAGGETQYF
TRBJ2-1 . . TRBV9 TGTGCCAGCAGCGTAGAGGGCCTAGCTGATCGGAATGAGCAGTTCTTC CASSVEGLADRNEQFF
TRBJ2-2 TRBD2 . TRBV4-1 TGCGCCAGCAGCCCGGGACTAGCGGGATTTCTGAACACCGGGGAGCTGTTTTTT CASSPGLAGFLNTGELFF
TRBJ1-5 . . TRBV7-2 TGTGCCAGCAGCCGGGACACCAATCAGCCCCAGCATTTT CASSRDTNQPQHF
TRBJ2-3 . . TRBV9 TGTGCCAGCAGCCCTCATTATTCGAGCTCAACAGATACGCAGTATTTT CASSPHYSSSTDTQYF
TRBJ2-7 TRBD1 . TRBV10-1 TGCGCCAGCAGTGAGTATCGGACAGGAAGCTCCTACGAGCAGTACTTC CASSEYRTGSSYEQYF
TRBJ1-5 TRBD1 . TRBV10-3 TGTGCCATCAGTGAGACAGGGGTGGTTCAGCCCCAGCATTTT CAISETGVVQPQHF
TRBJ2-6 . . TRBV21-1 TGTGCCAGCAGCAACCGGGACAGGGCCTCTGGGGCCAACGTCCTGACTTTC CASSNRDRASGANVLTF
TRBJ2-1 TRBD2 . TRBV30 TGTGCCTGGAGTGCAGCGGGAGTATCCAATGAGCAGTTCTTC CAWSAAGVSNEQFF
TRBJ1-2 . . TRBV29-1 TGCAGCGTTAAACCGGGACAATATGGCTACACCTTC CSVKPGQYGYTF
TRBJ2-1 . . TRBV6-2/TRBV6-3 TGTGCCAGCAGTTACTCAGGGGGGGGTGAGCAGTTCTTC CASSYSGGGEQFF
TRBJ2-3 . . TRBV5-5 TGTGCCAGCAGCTTCAGCGGGAGCACAGATACGCAGTATTTT CASSFSGSTDTQYF
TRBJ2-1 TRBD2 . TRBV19 TGTGCCAGTAGCCCAGCGGGAGGCCCAGGGGAGCAGTTCTTC CASSPAGGPGEQFF
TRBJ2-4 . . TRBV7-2 TGTGCCAGCAGCTTAGAGGCTACCAGGGGCATTCAGTACTTC CASSLEATRGIQYF
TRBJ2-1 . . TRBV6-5 TGTGCCAGCAGTCTCAAGGCGGGACTCGCCAATGAGCAGTTCTTC CASSLKAGLANEQFF
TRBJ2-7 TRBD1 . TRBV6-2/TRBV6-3 TGTGCCAGCAGTTACCCTCCGGGACAGGCTTCCTACGAGCAGTACTTC CASSYPPGQASYEQYF
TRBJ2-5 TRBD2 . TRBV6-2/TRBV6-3 TGTGCCAGCAGTAGCAGCGGGAGGACGTACCAAGAGACCCAGTACTTC CASSSSGRTYQETQYF
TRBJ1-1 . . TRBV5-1 TGCGCCAGCAGCCGGGGGACTTCGAACACTGAAGCTTTCTTT CASSRGTSNTEAFF
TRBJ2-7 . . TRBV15 TGTGCCACCAGCAGAGGAGACTCCGAGCAGTACTTC CATSRGDSEQYF
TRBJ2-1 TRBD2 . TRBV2 TGTGCCAGCAACCCCACTAGCGGAAACTACAATGAGCAGTTCTTC CASNPTSGNYNEQFF
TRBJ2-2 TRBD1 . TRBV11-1 TGTGCCAGCAGCTTTGTGACAGGGGGACCCGCCGGGGAGCTGTTTTTT CASSFVTGGPAGELFF
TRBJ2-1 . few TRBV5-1 TGCGCCAGCAGTTATACGACTGGCCTGGATGAGCAGTTCTTC CASSYTTGLDEQFF
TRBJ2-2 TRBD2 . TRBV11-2 TGTGCCAGCAGCTTAGGGACTAGCGGGAGAGTTGGGGAGCTGTTTTTT CASSLGTSGRVGELFF
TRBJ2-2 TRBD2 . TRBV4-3 TGCGCCAGCAGCCACGGACTAGATTCCGGGGAGCTGTTTTTT CASSHGLDSGELFF
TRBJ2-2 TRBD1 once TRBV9 TGTGCCAGCAACGACCAATGGACAGGGGGCGCGAACACCGGGGAGCTGTTTTTT CASNDQWTGGANTGELFF